The T cell receptor beta chain described here comes from a study of blood T cell repertoires in COVID-19. Sequencing used immunoSEQ multiplex PCR; TCRdb keeps in-frame clones, though not all of them. The table records about 170,000 clones, around four fifths of them present only once. V was clipped by 1 base and J by 5 bases, with 11 bases between them. Germline V CDR1 and CDR2: LGHDT, YNNKEL (reference sequence). The CDR3 sequence is 14 residues long. Living in 24 US areas, the participants were between 18 and 89 years of age. Sequences were obtained from PBMCs or T cells enriched from blood (not recorded which). The receptor was isolated from a woman in her fifties or sixties in a cohort exposed to, infected with or recovered from COVID-19 (not recorded which). The chain joins TRBV3-1 (or the pseudogene TRBV3-2) to TRBJ1-1, with D perhaps TRBD1 (6 bases). The CDR3 nucleotides read TGTGCCAGCAGCCAAGTTCCAGGGGAGACTGAAGCTTTCTTT. Amino acids: CASSQVPGETEAFF.